This T cell receptor beta chain was captured in a study of T cell responses to AZD1222 COVID-19 vaccine. The junction had 6 bases not matched to a gene; V was cut back by 1 base and J by 4 bases. This CDR3 contains 16 residues. Germline-derived CDR1 and CDR2 are SGDLS and YYNGEE. This clone occurred a few times. What it binds is not known. Profiling relied on immunoSEQ multiplex PCR, and the TCRdb table lists in-frame clones only, not all of them. The repertoire includes about 120,000 clones, approximately 85% of them detected once, and roughly 3.9% sits in the top ten. Study-wide points: Nearly half of unique spike-specific TCRs reportedly avoided B.1.351 and B.1.1.7 mutated regions. Spike was spanned by vaccine-associated CD4 TCRs, with dominance at 160-218 and 743-854. Sampled repertoires all dated from after the peak T cell response. AZD1222 recipients seropositive at baseline numbered only five or six.

The chain recombines TRBV9 with TRBJ2-2; 8 bases are shared with TRBD2. The TCR was taken from an adult in good health. This material consisted of peripheral blood, taken on day 0 of MenACWY control vaccination. In nucleotides, the CDR3 is TGTGCCAGCAGCGTACCCCGGGGGGGCGGCACCGGGGAGCTGTTTTTT. This translates into CASSVPRGGGTGELFF.